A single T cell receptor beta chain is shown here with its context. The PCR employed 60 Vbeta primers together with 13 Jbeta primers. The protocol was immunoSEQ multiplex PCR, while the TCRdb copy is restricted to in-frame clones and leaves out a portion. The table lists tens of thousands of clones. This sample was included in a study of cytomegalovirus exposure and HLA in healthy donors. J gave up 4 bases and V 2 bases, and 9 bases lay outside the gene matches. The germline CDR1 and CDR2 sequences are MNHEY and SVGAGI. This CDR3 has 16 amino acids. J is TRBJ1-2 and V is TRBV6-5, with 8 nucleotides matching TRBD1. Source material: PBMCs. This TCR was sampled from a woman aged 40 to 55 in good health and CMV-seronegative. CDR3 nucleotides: TGTGCCAGCAGTTACACCAGAGAAACAGGGGGCTATGGCTACACCTTC. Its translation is CASSYTRETGGYGYTF.